The 28 T cell receptor beta chains below all came from one sample that was sequenced in a study of shared clonotypes between healthy human individuals. CD45RO-negative CD8 cells positively selected for CCR7 made up the naive population, which excluded terminally differentiated effector memory CD45RA+ cells. TCRdb's copy holds only in-frame clones and misses some; the assay was immunoSEQ multiplex PCR. The data hold about 2 million clones, with over 85% observed a single time. The sample taken for sequencing was naive CD8+ T cells sorted from blood. The origin of the receptors is a young man in good health.

On this clone itself: The identical CDR3 is also encoded by other nucleotide sequences in the sample. The chain carries TRBV7-9 and TRBJ2-7; no clear D gene. Per germline, CDR1 SEHNR and CDR2 FQNEAQ (reference sequence). V was shortened by 5 bases and J by 3 bases, with 11 bases between the two germline ends. The CDR3 length is 13 residues. The DNA for the CDR3 is TGTGCCAGCAGCCTATCCGGAAGCTACGAGCAGTACTTC. Translated, it gives CASSLSGSYEQYF.

V is TRBV6-1 and J is TRBJ1-2; possible D gene TRBD1, 5 bases. The CDR3 length is 13 residues. Germline loops: CDR1 MNHNS, CDR2 SASEGT. The V gene lost 3 bases and the J gene lost 7 bases, with 12 bases spanning the gap. The CDR3 nucleotides are TGTGCCAGCAGTGACTTGAGGGGCACTGGCTACACCTTC. Translating it yields CASSDLRGTGYTF.

The rearrangement uses TRBV6-5 and TRBJ2-7; 8 bases fit TRBD2. The CDR3 sequence is 15 residues long. The trim removed 2 bases at V and 5 bases at J, leaving 8 bases unmatched. The V gene's germline CDR1 is MNHEY and CDR2 SVGAGI. The CDR3 sequence is CASSYNGREEDEQYF. CDR3 coding DNA: TGTGCCAGCAGTTACAATGGGCGGGAGGAGGACGAGCAGTACTTC.

This chain connects TRBV4-3 to TRBJ2-1; D uncertain. Germline lookup yields CDR1 LGHNA and CDR2 YSLEER. The CDR3 extends over 14 amino acids. The V end lost 1 base, the J end lost 0 bases, and 4 bases lay between the germline ends. Here the CDR3 reads CASSQAGSYNEQFF. In DNA, the CDR3 is TGCGCCAGCAGCCAAGCGGGCTCCTACAATGAGCAGTTCTTC.

The V gene is TRBV6-6, the J gene TRBJ2-2; D gene ambiguous. V was cut by 6 bases and J by 8 bases, with 16 bases left in between. The germline gives CDR1 MNHNY, CDR2 SVGAGI (reference sequence). The length of the CDR3 is 14 residues. CDR3 region: CASSPDPFGGELFF. The CDR3 bases are TGTGCCAGCAGCCCAGACCCTTTTGGGGGGGAGCTGTTTTTT.

The genes are TRBV7-6 and TRBJ2-5; TRBD2 matches at 8 bases. This CDR3 spans 16 amino acids. Germline CDR1 is SGHVS and CDR2 is FNYEAQ. The trim removed 1 base at V and 2 bases at J, leaving 6 bases unmatched. The CDR3 protein is CASSLGAGVSQETQYF. The CDR3 DNA sequence: TGTGCCAGCAGCTTAGGAGCGGGAGTGTCTCAAGAGACCCAGTACTTC.

This chain joins TRBV15 and TRBJ1-2; 9 nucleotides agree with TRBD1. V was pared by 1 base and J by 8 bases, with 8 bases of the junction left unmatched. CDR1 is LNHNV and CDR2 is YYDKDF in the germline V gene (reference sequence). CDR3 size: 15 residues. CDR3 amino acids: CATSRASGTGRGYTF. The DNA for the CDR3 is TGTGCCACCAGCAGAGCCTCCGGGACAGGGCGGGGCTACACCTTC.

J is TRBJ1-1 and V is TRBV5-5; 10 bases agree with TRBD1. Germline-derived CDR1 and CDR2 are SGHKS and YYEKEE (reference sequence). CDR3 size: 18 residues. V shed 4 bases and J 4 bases; nucleotides not matched to a gene: 16. The CDR3 region is CASSPGSVIGQGGTEAFF. Written as DNA, the CDR3 is TGTGCCAGCAGCCCCGGAAGCGTTATTGGACAGGGGGGCACTGAAGCTTTCTTT.

V usage is TRBV28 and J usage is TRBJ2-7; no firm D call. Between the trimmed V and J ends, which lost 5 bases and 5 bases, there was a span of 13 bases. The germline V gene has CDR1 MDHEN and CDR2 SYDVKM. This CDR3 is built from 13 residues. The CDR3 nucleotides are TGTGCCAGCAGTCCACGGATCGATGACGAGCAGTACTTC. Protein sequence: CASSPRIDDEQYF.

V gene TRBV21-1 combines with J gene TRBJ1-5; TRBD1, the D gene given by the table, was not confirmed from the DNA. TRBV21-1 is a listed pseudogene. The CDR3 sequence is 16 residues long. The CDR3 spells CASLAKGQMSNQPQHF. DNA for the CDR3: TGTGCCAGCCTCGCAAAGGGGCAGATGAGCAATCAGCCCCAGCATTTT.

The chain's CDR3 is CASSRGADTQYF. CDR3 sequence (DNA): TGCGCCAGCAGTAGGGGCGCAGATACGCAGTATTTT. The chain uses TRBV10-2 and TRBJ2-3, with TRBD1 as a possible D gene (5 bases). The CDR3 is 12 amino acids. Between the trimmed V and J ends, which lost 5 bases and 4 bases, there was a span of 7 bases. Germline CDR1 WSHSY, CDR2 SAAADI.

This chain links TRBV7-6 with TRBJ2-7; D unclear. Germline values: CDR1 SGHVS, CDR2 FNYEAQ. CDR3 length equals 13 residues. The germline V and J ends were trimmed by 6 bases and 3 bases, with 12 bases remaining between them. The CDR3 region has the DNA TGTGCCAGCAGTCCTCATTCCGACTACGAGCAGTACTTC. Translation gives CASSPHSDYEQYF.

The chain recombines TRBV9 with TRBJ2-5; maybe TRBD1 (5 bases). V was pared by 4 bases and J by 2 bases, with 15 bases between. This CDR3 spans 15 amino acids. CDR1 is SGDLS, CDR2 YYNGEE, per germline. CDR3 in DNA: TGTGCCAGCAGCTTTTCCCCCGACAGACAAGAGACCCAGTACTTC. As protein: CASSFSPDRQETQYF.

The V call is TRBV29-1, the J call TRBJ1-2; tentative D call: TRBD1 (6 bases). The CDR3 length is 14 residues. Germline V lookup: CDR1 SQVTM, CDR2 ANQGSEA. Deletions cut 4 bases from V and 2 bases from J, with 14 bases between. The CDR3 sequence: CSVGPGDINYGYTF. The CDR3, as DNA: TGCAGCGTTGGGCCAGGGGATATCAACTATGGCTACACCTTC.

In this sample, this clone turned up a few times. The V call is TRBV10-1, the J call TRBJ1-3; 7 bases fit TRBD1. The CDR3 is 14 amino acids. CDR1 and CDR2 (germline): WNHNN, SYGVQD (reference sequence). V lost 2 bases and J lost 3; bases outside the gene matches: 1. The CDR3 DNA follows: TGCGCCAGCAGTGAGACAGGGGATGGAAACACCATATATTTT. It codes for CASSETGDGNTIYF.

The chain couples TRBV4-2 to TRBJ2-4; the D gene is possibly TRBD2 (6 bases). V lost 0 bases and J 8 bases, leaving 14 bases between the germline ends. This CDR3 has 15 residues. Germline V gene sequence: CDR1 LGHNA, CDR2 YNFKEQ. The CDR3 region is CASSQERGGPYIQYF. The CDR3 nucleotides are TGTGCCAGCAGCCAAGAAAGAGGAGGGCCCTACATTCAGTACTTC.

This clone was found once. This chain joins TRBV27 and TRBJ2-3; 7 bases map to TRBD1. Germline values: CDR1 MNHEY, CDR2 SMNVEV (reference sequence). CDR3 size: 17 residues. The V segment lost 4 bases and the J segment 5 bases; nucleotides outside the gene matches: 15. Here the CDR3 reads CASSSPDRLLGKDTQYF. The CDR3 DNA follows: TGTGCCAGCAGTTCACCGGACAGGCTTTTGGGTAAAGATACGCAGTATTTT.

This clone occurred once. V and J are TRBV19 and TRBJ2-7; D may match TRBD1 or TRBD2 (5 bases each). The CDR3 consists of 13 residues. Trimming left V 6 bases short and J 2 bases short, with 11 bases between. CDR1 and CDR2 (germline): LNHDA, SQIVND (reference sequence). The CDR3 here is CASRNQGAYEQYF. DNA for the CDR3: TGTGCCAGTAGGAACCAGGGAGCCTACGAGCAGTACTTC.

The chain recombines TRBV28 with TRBJ1-5; TRBD1 might be the D (6 bases). Looked up from germline, CDR1 is MDHEN and CDR2 is SYDVKM. The V gene lost 4 bases and the J gene lost 4 bases, with 11 bases spanning the gap. The CDR3 sequence is 14 residues long. CDR3 region: CASSSRGINQPQHF. The CDR3, as DNA: TGTGCCAGCAGTTCCAGGGGTATTAATCAGCCCCAGCATTTT.

V usage is TRBV11-2 and J usage is TRBJ2-5; D unclear. V was trimmed by 2 bases and J by 5 bases, leaving 15 bases between them. CDR1 SGHAT and CDR2 FQNNGV come from the germline V gene. CDR3 length: 15 amino acids. The CDR3 DNA is TGTGCCAGCAGCTTATTCTCTCCTTTGGGGGAGACCCAGTACTTC. This gives the protein CASSLFSPLGETQYF.

The chain has TRBV4-2 and TRBJ2-5, with TRBD1 matching over 8 bases. The germline V gene has CDR1 LGHNA and CDR2 YNFKEQ. The J segment lost 5 bases and the V segment lost 1 base, leaving 12 bases of the junction unmatched. CDR3 length equals 17 residues. The CDR3 sequence: CASSQVGGQGAPETQYF. In nucleotides, the CDR3 is TGTGCCAGCAGCCAAGTTGGCGGGCAGGGGGCGCCGGAGACCCAGTACTTC.

This chain connects TRBV5-1 to TRBJ2-1; no definite D call. The CDR3 has 13 amino acids. Between the trimmed V and J ends, which lost 4 bases and 7 bases, there was a span of 12 bases. Germline assignment: CDR1 SGHRS and CDR2 YFSETQ. The CDR3 coding sequence is TGCGCCAGCAGCATGGCGCATGGGAATGAGCAGTTCTTC. Residues: CASSMAHGNEQFF.

The chain recombines TRBV9 with TRBJ2-2; 7 positions agree with TRBD2. CDR3 length: 15 residues. Germline CDR1 is SGDLS and CDR2 is YYNGEE. The J segment lost 3 bases and the V segment lost 3 bases, leaving 5 bases of the junction unmatched. CDR3: CASSGELAYTGELFF. CDR3 DNA: TGTGCCAGCAGCGGAGAACTAGCGTACACCGGGGAGCTGTTTTTT. The full variable domain, completed using reference TRBV9 and TRBJ2-2, is DSGVTQTPKHLITATGQRVTLRCSPRSGDLSVYWYQQSLDQGLQFLIQYYNGEERAKGNILERFSAQQFPDLHSELNLSSLELGDSALYFCASSGELAYTGELFFGEGSRLTVL.

This rearrangement joins TRBV4-1 to TRBJ2-3; either TRBD1 or TRBD2 may fit D (6 bases each). Germline CDR1 reads MGHRA; CDR2 reads YSYEKL. V gave up 2 bases and J gave up 10 bases, with 13 bases separating them. The CDR3 has 13 amino acids. The CDR3 region has the DNA TGCGCCAGCAGCCAACGGTACAGGGAGGCGCAGTATTTT. This encodes CASSQRYREAQYF.

The chain has TRBV6-5 and TRBJ2-1, with 12 bases identical to TRBD2. The CDR3 consists of 15 residues. V lost 1 base to trimming and J lost 9 bases; unmatched junction nucleotides: 4. Germline V lookup: CDR1 MNHEY, CDR2 SVGAGI. The CDR3: CASSYWTSGVLEQFF. DNA of the CDR3: TGTGCCAGCAGTTACTGGACTAGCGGGGTGCTTGAGCAGTTCTTC.

The chain has TRBV5-6 and TRBJ2-7, with 10 bases lining up with TRBD1. Germline-derived CDR1 and CDR2 are SGHDT and YYEEEE. This CDR3 region has 16 residues. V shed 2 bases and J 1 base; nucleotides not matched to a gene: 6. As DNA, the CDR3 is TGTGCCAGCAGCTTTTGGGGACAGGGGTTTTCCTACGAGCAGTACTTC. Its protein is CASSFWGQGFSYEQYF. Based on the CDR3 plus reference TRBV5-6 and TRBJ2-7, the full variable domain is DAGVTQSPTHLIKTRGQQVTLRCSPKSGHDTVSWYQQALGQGPQFIFQYYEEEERQRGNFPDRFSGHQFPNYSSELNVNALLLGDSALYLCASSFWGQGFSYEQYFGPGTRLTVT.

Regarding this clone: Other DNA sequences within the sample encode an identical CDR3. The chain has TRBV10-1 and TRBJ1-1; D perhaps matches TRBD1 (5 bases). The ends were cut back, 2 bases at V and 8 bases at J, with 6 bases in the middle. Germline lookup yields CDR1 WNHNN and CDR2 SYGVQD (reference sequence). CDR3 length: 11 residues. DNA of the CDR3: TGCGCCAGCAGTGAGGGGGGGGAAGCTTTCTTT. It yields the protein CASSEGGEAFF.

V usage is TRBV27 and J usage is TRBJ2-1; maybe TRBD2 (6 bases). This CDR3 region has 16 residues. The germline V gene encodes CDR1 MNHEY and CDR2 SMNVEV (reference sequence). Trimming took 2 bases from V and 2 from J, leaving 13 bases between them. The CDR3 here is CASSLASEPPYNEQFF. The CDR3, as DNA: TGTGCCAGCAGTTTAGCTAGCGAGCCCCCCTACAATGAGCAGTTCTTC.